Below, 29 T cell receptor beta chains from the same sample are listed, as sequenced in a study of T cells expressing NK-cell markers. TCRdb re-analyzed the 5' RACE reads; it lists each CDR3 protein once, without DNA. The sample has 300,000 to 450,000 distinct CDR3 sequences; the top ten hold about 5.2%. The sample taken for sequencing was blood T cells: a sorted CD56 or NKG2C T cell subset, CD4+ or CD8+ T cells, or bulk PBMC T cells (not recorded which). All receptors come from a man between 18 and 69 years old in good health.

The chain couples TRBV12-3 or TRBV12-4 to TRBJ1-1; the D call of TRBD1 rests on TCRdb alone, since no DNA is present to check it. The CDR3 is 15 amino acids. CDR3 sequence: CASSLVSGTNTEAFF.

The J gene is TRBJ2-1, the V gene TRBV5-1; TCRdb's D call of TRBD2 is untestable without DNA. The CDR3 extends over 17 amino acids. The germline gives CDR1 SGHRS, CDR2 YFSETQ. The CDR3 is CASSLGLAGVPWYEQFF.

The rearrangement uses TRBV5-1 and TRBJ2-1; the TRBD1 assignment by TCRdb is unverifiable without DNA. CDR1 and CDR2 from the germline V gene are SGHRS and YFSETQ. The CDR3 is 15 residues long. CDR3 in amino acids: CASSLGGGQNNEQFF. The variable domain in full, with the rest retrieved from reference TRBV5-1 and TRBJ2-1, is KAGVTQTPRYLIKTRGQQVTLSCSPISGHRSVSWYQQTPGQGLQFLFEYFSETQRNKGNFPGRFSGRQFSNSRSEMNVSTLELGDSALYLCASSLGGGQNNEQFFGPGTRLTVL.

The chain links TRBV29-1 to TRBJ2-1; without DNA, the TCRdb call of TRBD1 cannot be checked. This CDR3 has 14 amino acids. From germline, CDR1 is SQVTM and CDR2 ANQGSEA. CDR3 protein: CSVPMGGGNYEQFF.

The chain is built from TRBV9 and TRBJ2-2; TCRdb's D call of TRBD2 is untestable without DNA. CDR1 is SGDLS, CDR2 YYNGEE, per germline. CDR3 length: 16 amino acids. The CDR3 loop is CASSVGGGAATGELFF. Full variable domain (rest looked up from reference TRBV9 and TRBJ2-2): DSGVTQTPKHLITATGQRVTLRCSPRSGDLSVYWYQQSLDQGLQFLIQYYNGEERAKGNILERFSAQQFPDLHSELNLSSLELGDSALYFCASSVGGGAATGELFFGEGSRLTVL.

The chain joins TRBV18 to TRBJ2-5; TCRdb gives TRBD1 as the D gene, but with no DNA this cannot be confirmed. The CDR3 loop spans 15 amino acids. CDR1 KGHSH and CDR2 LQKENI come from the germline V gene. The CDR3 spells CASSPGASREETQYF.

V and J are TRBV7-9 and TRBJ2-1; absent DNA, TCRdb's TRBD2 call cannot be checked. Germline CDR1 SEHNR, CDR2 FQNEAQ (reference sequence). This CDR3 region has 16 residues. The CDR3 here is CASTPVGTLSYNEQFF.

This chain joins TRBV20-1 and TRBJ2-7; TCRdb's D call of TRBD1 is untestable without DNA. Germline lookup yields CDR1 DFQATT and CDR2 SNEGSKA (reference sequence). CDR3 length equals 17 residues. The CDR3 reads CSAVSISQGAAGYEQYF.

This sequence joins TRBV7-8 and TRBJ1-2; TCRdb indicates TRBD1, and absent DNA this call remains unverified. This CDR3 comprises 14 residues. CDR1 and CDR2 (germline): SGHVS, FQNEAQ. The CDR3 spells CASNPFRGDYGYTF.

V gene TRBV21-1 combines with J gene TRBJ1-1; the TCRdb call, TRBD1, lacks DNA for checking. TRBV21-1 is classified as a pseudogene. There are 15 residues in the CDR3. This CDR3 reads CASSFSDSLDTEAFF.

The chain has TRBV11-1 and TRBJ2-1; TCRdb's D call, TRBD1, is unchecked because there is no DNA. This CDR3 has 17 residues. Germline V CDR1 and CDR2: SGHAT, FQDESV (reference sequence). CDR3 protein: CASSSKTRVRGFNEQFF.

CDR3 sequence: CASSDGTSVLRETQYF. The chain combines TRBV6-1 with TRBJ2-5; with no DNA, the TCRdb D assignment of TRBD2 cannot be verified. Germline assignment: CDR1 MNHNS and CDR2 SASEGT. The CDR3 runs to 16 residues.

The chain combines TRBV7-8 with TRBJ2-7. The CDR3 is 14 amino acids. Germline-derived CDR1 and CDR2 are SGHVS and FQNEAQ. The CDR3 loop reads CASSLDARTYEQYF.

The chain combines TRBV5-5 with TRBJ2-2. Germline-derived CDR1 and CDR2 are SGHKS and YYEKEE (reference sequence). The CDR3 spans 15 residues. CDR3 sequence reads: CASSHQVANTGELFF.

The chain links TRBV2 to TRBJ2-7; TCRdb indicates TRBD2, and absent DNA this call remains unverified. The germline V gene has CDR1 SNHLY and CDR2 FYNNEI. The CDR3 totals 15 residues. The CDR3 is CASSDTSGEPYEQYF.

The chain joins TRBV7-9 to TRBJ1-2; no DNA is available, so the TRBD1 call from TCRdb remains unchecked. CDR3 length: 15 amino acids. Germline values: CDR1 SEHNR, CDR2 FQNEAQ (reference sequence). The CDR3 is CASSYGAAETYGYTF.

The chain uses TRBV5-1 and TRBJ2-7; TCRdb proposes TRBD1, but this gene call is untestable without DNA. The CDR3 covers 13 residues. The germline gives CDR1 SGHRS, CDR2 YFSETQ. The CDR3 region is CARNKQGAYEQYF.

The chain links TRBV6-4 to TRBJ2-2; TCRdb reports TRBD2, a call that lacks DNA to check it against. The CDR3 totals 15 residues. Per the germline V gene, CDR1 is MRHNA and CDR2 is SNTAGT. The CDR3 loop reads CASKPTSSPGELFFF.

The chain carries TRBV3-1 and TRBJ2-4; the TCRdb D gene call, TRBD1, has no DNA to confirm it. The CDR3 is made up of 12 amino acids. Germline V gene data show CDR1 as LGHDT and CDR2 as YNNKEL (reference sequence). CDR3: CASSERQNIQYF.

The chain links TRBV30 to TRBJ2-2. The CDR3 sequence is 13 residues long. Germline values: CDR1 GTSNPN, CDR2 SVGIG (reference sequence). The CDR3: CAWSVQATGELFF. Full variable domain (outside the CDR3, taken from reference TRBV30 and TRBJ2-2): SQTIHQWPATLVQPVGSPLSLECTVEGTSNPNLYWYRQAAGRGLQLLFYSVGIGQISSEVPQNLSASRPQDRQFILSSKKLLLSDSGFYLCAWSVQATGELFFGEGSRLTVL.

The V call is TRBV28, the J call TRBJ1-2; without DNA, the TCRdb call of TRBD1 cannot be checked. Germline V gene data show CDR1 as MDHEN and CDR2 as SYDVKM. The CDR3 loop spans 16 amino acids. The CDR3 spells CASSLEDRGGYYGYTF.

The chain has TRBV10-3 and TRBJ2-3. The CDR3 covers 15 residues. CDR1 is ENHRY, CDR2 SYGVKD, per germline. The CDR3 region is CAISESIQDTDTQYF.

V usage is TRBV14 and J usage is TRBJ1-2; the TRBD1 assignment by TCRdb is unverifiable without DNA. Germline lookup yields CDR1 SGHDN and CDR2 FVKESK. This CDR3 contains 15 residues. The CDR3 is CASSQDLRQGSGYTF.

The CDR3 loop reads CASSVPFAGGRTDTQYF. The chain has TRBV7-9 and TRBJ2-3; TCRdb names TRBD2, which stays unverified in the absence of DNA. CDR1 SEHNR and CDR2 FQNEAQ come from the germline V gene (reference sequence). The CDR3 contains 17 residues. The whole variable domain, remainder taken from reference TRBV7-9 and TRBJ2-3, is DTGVSQNPRHKITKRGQNVTFRCDPISEHNRLYWYRQTLGQGPEFLTYFQNEAQLEKSRLLSDRFSAERPKGSFSTLEIQRTEQGDSAMYLCASSVPFAGGRTDTQYFGPGTRLTVL.

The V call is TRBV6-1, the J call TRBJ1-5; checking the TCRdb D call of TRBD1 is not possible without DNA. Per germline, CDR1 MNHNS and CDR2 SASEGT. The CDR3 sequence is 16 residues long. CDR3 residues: CASSELGQGSEQPQHF.

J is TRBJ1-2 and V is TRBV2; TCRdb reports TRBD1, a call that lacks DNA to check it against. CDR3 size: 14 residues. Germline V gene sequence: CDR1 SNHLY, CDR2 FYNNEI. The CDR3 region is CASSDSTGIFGYTF. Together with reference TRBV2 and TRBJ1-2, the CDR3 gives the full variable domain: EPEVTQTPSHQVTQMGQEVILRCVPISNHLYFYWYRQILGQKVEFLVSFYNNEISEKSEIFDDQFSVERPDGSNFTLKIRSTKLEDSAMYFCASSDSTGIFGYTFGSGTRLTVV.

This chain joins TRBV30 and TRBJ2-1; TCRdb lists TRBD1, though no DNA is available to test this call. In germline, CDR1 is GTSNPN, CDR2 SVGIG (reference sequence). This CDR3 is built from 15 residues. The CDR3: CAWSARDGFYNEQFF. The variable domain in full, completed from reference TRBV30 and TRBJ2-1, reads SQTIHQWPATLVQPVGSPLSLECTVEGTSNPNLYWYRQAAGRGLQLLFYSVGIGQISSEVPQNLSASRPQDRQFILSSKKLLLSDSGFYLCAWSARDGFYNEQFFGPGTRLTVL.

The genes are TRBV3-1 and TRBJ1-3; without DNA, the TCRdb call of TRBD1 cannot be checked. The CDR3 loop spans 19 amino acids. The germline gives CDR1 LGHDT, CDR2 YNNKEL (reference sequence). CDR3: CASSGTFPGAADYRNTIYF.

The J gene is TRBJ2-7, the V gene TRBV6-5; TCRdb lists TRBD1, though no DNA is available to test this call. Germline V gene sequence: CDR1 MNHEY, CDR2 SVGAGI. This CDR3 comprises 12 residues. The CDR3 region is CASGRTGTQQYF.